These 25 T cell receptor beta chains were all obtained from the same sample, sequenced in a study of glioma-infiltrating T cells. Using RNA template, CDR3s of TCR alpha and beta were amplified with iRepertoire arm-PCR. TCRdb re-called the multiplex PCR reads through MiXCR, storing one row per CDR3 protein. The sample yields some 90,000 distinct CDR3 sequences, roughly 37% seen once. Sequenced sample: glioma tissue, nonneoplastic brain tissue, or PBMCs (not recorded which). The receptors derive from a human donor with low-grade glioma or glioblastoma, undergoing nonglioma brain surgery, or in good health (not recorded which).

This clonotype was observed at least ten times. The chain is built from TRBV20-1 and TRBJ2-1, with D perhaps being TRBD1 or TRBD2 (7 bases each). The germline CDR1 and CDR2 sequences are DFQATT and SNEGSKA (reference sequence). This CDR3 has 13 amino acids. Trimming cost V 0 bases and J 12 bases, with 15 bases left between them. CDR3 coding DNA: TGCAGTGCTAGAGATCCAGGGGGGAGGGGGCAGTTCTTC. Its protein is CSARDPGGRGQFF.

This clonotype was detected ten times or more. J is TRBJ2-7 and V is TRBV20-1, with 11 bases matching TRBD1. This CDR3 comprises 14 residues. Germline CDR1 and CDR2: DFQATT and SNEGSKA (reference sequence). The J segment lost 5 bases and the V segment lost 6 bases, leaving 9 bases of the junction unmatched. CDR3 sequence (DNA): TGCAGTGCACGAGCCGGGACAGGGGGTAACGAGCAGTACTTC. Translating gives CSARAGTGGNEQYF.

As concerns this clonotype: A clone one base away is much larger, so this may be a read error. This rearrangement joins TRBV14 to TRBJ2-1; D may be TRBD1 (6 bases). Looked up from germline, CDR1 is SGHDN and CDR2 is FVKESK. Trimming cost V 4 bases and J 6 bases, with 16 bases left between them. This CDR3 has 15 amino acids. The CDR3 is CASSPGVLVFNEQFF. The CDR3 DNA is TGTGCCAGCAGCCCAGGGGTGCTCGTCTTCAATGAGCAGTTCTTC. The variable domain in full, completed from reference TRBV14 and TRBJ2-1, reads EAGVTQFPSHSVIEKGQTVTLRCDPISGHDNLYWYRRVMGKEIKFLLHFVKESKQDESGMPNNRFLAERTGGTYSTLKVQPAELEDSGVYFCASSPGVLVFNEQFFGPGTRLTVL.

With regard to this clonotype: At one of its ends the junction is not consistent with the germline gene, which may arise from a read error. The chain joins TRBV7-2 to TRBJ1-1; 9 bases match TRBD1. The CDR3 contains 13 residues. Germline V gives CDR1 SGHTA, CDR2 FQGNSA. CDR3: CASRSQGAQEAFF. In nucleotides, the CDR3 is TGTGCCAGCAGATCACAGGGGGCACAAGAAGCCTTCTTT.

The V call is TRBV6-2 or TRBV6-3, the J call TRBJ1-3; D not resolved. The V gene's germline CDR1 is MNHEY and CDR2 SVGEGT. CDR3 length: 14 amino acids. The chain's CDR3 is CVSSPGSSGNTIYF. DNA of the CDR3: TGTGTTAGCAGTCCCGGGTCCTCTGGAAACACCATATATTTT.

As for this clonotype: In this CDR3 the conserved last residue, phenylalanine or tryptophan, is missing, so a read error is likely. Written as DNA, the CDR3 is TGTGCCAGCAGTCTCAGCGGGGGGGGATACAATGAGCAGTTCTTA. Its translation is CASSLSGGGYNEQFL. This chain links TRBV9 with TRBJ2-1; TRBD2 matches at 10 bases. This CDR3 is built from 15 residues. Losses at the gene ends were 5 bases for V and 4 bases for J; bases not matched to a gene: 6. Germline CDR1 is SGDLS and CDR2 is YYNGEE.

Many counts were recorded for this clonotype. The CDR3 bases are TGTGCCAGCAGTGCCACGAACTATGGCTACACCTTC. Translating it yields CASSATNYGYTF. The chain joins TRBV12-3 or TRBV12-4 to TRBJ1-2; the D is unclear. The CDR3 covers 12 residues. V was trimmed by 5 bases and J by 2 bases, leaving 6 bases between them.

As concerns this clonotype: One end of the junction does not line up with germline, which may come from a read error. J is TRBJ2-3 and V is TRBV5-5, with TRBD2 identical over 12 bases. From germline, CDR1 is SGHKS and CDR2 YYEKEE (reference sequence). The CDR3 has 17 amino acids. CDR3 residues: CASGSMASGGATDTRYF. CDR3 nucleotide sequence: TGTGCCAGCGGCTCCATGGCTAGCGGGGGGGCGACAGATACGCGGTATTTT.

With regard to this clonotype: One end of the junction does not line up with germline, which may come from a read error. The chain employs TRBV7-2 and TRBJ2-7; D tentatively reads TRBD1 or TRBD2 (5 bases each). Germline lookup yields CDR1 SGHTA and CDR2 FQGNSA. This CDR3 contains 13 residues. The DNA for the CDR3 is TGTGCCAGCAGAGTGTCAGGGACCTACGGGCAGTACTTC. Translation: CASRVSGTYGQYF.

In the case of this clonotype: A much larger clone lies a single base off, so this may be a read error. The J gene is TRBJ2-6, the V gene TRBV12-3 or TRBV12-4; D is ambiguous. V lost 10 bases and J 5 bases, leaving 18 bases between the germline ends. There are 15 residues in the CDR3. The CDR3 DNA reads TGTGCCATTAGGAGACCACTGTCTAGGGCCAACGTCCTGACTTTC. Its translation is CAIRRPLSRANVLTF.

To note about this clonotype: This may come from a read error, since a much larger clone is one base off. The rearrangement links TRBV11-3 to TRBJ2-7; maybe TRBD2 (6 bases). CDR3 size: 16 residues. The V gene's germline CDR1 is SGHNT and CDR2 YENEEA. V lost 0 bases to trimming and J lost 0 bases, with 12 bases between them. The CDR3 is CASSLERGSFSYEQYF. The DNA of the CDR3 is TGTGCCAGCAGCTTAGAACGGGGGTCCTTCTCCTACGAGCAGTACTTC. Full variable domain (missing parts from reference TRBV11-3 and TRBJ2-7): EAGVVQSPRYKIIEKKQPVAFWCNPISGHNTLYWYLQNLGQGPELLIRYENEEAVDDSQLPKDRFSAERLKGVDSTLKIQPAELGDSAVYLCASSLERGSFSYEQYFGPGTRLTVT.

Details on this clonotype: This could be a read error, since a much larger clone is one nucleotide away. The CDR3 loop reads CASNTGHKGETQYF. Written as DNA, the CDR3 is TGTGCCAGTAATACGGGCCATAAGGGGGAGACCCAGTACTTC. The chain combines TRBV25-1 with TRBJ2-5; tentative D call: TRBD1 (5 bases). This CDR3 spans 14 amino acids. Germline values: CDR1 MGHDK, CDR2 SYGVNS. With 9 bases removed from V and 5 bases from J, the gap between germline ends came to 19 bases. Supplemented by reference TRBV25-1 and TRBJ2-5, the full variable domain reads EADIYQTPRYLVIGTGKKITLECSQTMGHDKMYWYQQDPGMELHLIHYSYGVNSTEKGDLSSESTVSRIRTEHFPLTLESARPSHTSQYLCASNTGHKGETQYFGPGTRLLVL.

This clonotype was detected a few times. The rearrangement links TRBV30 to TRBJ2-5, with 7 bases fitting TRBD2. This CDR3 comprises 16 residues. After removal of 2 bases from V and 6 bases from J, the junction contained 15 bases not matched to a gene. Per germline, CDR1 GTSNPN and CDR2 SVGIG (reference sequence). The CDR3 is CAWSPRAGTIGKTQYF. CDR3 nucleotides: TGTGCCTGGAGTCCTCGCGCCGGGACTATCGGCAAGACCCAGTACTTC.

About this clonotype itself: A much bigger clone sits one base away, suggesting this may be a read error. The chain employs TRBV12-3 or TRBV12-4 and TRBJ2-3, with TRBD2 matching over 8 bases. The J segment lost 2 bases and the V segment lost 7 bases, leaving 8 bases of the junction unmatched. There are 15 residues in the CDR3. The CDR3 here is CASTPAGELTDTQYF. CDR3 DNA: TGTGCCAGCACACCAGCGGGAGAACTCACAGATACGCAGTATTTT.

The table lists this clonotype with many counts. The chain couples TRBV12-3 or TRBV12-4 to TRBJ1-1; perhaps TRBD1 as D (5 bases). The V end was cut by 5 bases, the J end by 7 bases, with 11 bases between. The CDR3 length is 12 residues. The CDR3 here is CASSPGQFEAFF. CDR3 nucleotides: TGTGCCAGCAGTCCCGGACAATTTGAAGCTTTCTTT.

For this clonotype: Because it lacks the conserved phenylalanine or tryptophan at the end, this CDR3 is likely a read error. The chain has TRBV6-1 and TRBJ2-1; D perhaps matches TRBD2 (6 bases). The ends were cut back, 5 bases at V and 6 bases at J, with 23 bases in the middle. The CDR3 is 17 residues long. Germline CDR1 MNHNS, CDR2 SASEGT. CDR3: CASSPIRGRTQGNEQFL. The DNA for the CDR3 is TGTGCCAGCAGTCCAATAAGAGGGAGGACACAAGGCAATGAGCAGTTCTTA.

This clonotype was counted many times. V and J are TRBV9 and TRBJ2-1; 8 bases line up with TRBD2. CDR1 and CDR2 from the germline V gene are SGDLS and YYNGEE. V lost 0 bases, J lost 9 bases, and 5 bases stayed unmatched. CDR3 size: 14 residues. CDR3 protein: CASSVVMTSVEQFF. The CDR3 region has the DNA TGTGCCAGCAGCGTAGTGATGACTAGCGTTGAGCAGTTCTTC.

As regards this clonotype: A clone one base away is much larger, so this may be a read error. This rearrangement joins TRBV19 to TRBJ1-5, with D possibly being TRBD1 (6 bases). CDR3 length: 13 amino acids. V lost 8 bases, J lost 7 bases, and 15 bases lay in between. CDR1 is LNHDA, CDR2 SQIVND, per germline (reference sequence). The CDR3 DNA reads as TGTGCCAGTGCCGGGACACCAATACAGCCCCAGCATTTT. Protein sequence: CASAGTPIQPQHF. Full variable domain (outside the CDR3, taken from reference TRBV19 and TRBJ1-5): DGGITQSPKYLFRKEGQNVTLSCEQNLNHDAMYWYRQDPGQGLRLIYYSQIVNDFQKGDIAEGYSVSREKKESFPLTVTSAQKNPTAFYLCASAGTPIQPQHFGDGTRLSIL.

The table lists this clonotype with many counts. The chain has TRBV5-1 and TRBJ2-6; D unclear. The CDR3 is 14 residues long. Germline lookup yields CDR1 SGHRS and CDR2 YFSETQ. Trimming took off 3 bases at V and 2 bases at J, with 6 bases between the two ends. The CDR3 bases are TGCGCCAGCAGCTCCATAGCTGGGGCCAACGTCCTGACTTTC. This codes for CASSSIAGANVLTF.

This clonotype appeared many times. CDR3 amino acids: CASSSPGGGKTDTQYF. CDR3 coding DNA: TGTGCCAGCAGCTCGCCGGGCGGGGGGAAAACAGATACGCAGTATTTT. The chain uses TRBV5-4 and TRBJ2-3; 8 bases map to TRBD2. Trimming cost V 3 bases and J 3 bases; bases outside gene matches: 9. CDR3 length: 16 residues. From germline, CDR1 is SGHNT and CDR2 YYREEE (reference sequence).

A note on this clonotype: This may stem from a read error, because a much larger clone lies one nucleotide away. The CDR3 DNA reads TGCGCCAGCAGCTCGGTCAGTCACCGCACAGATACGCAGTATTTT. Translating it yields CASSSVSHRTDTQYF. The V gene is TRBV5-1, the J gene TRBJ2-3; unclear D gene. Germline V gene lookup returns CDR1 SGHRS and CDR2 YFSETQ. With 3 bases removed from V and 1 base from J, the gap between germline ends came to 12 bases. CDR3 size: 15 residues.

As to this clonotype: This may come from a read error, since a much larger clone is one base off. The chain has TRBV2 and TRBJ2-2; D is undetermined. The CDR3 loop spans 9 amino acids. CDR1 and CDR2 from the germline V gene are SNHLY and FYNNEI. The V gene lost 5 bases and the J gene lost 11 bases, with 3 bases spanning the gap. CDR3 sequence: CASSNELFF. Here the CDR3 DNA reads TGTGCCAGCAGTAACGAGCTGTTTTTT. The full variable domain, its missing parts supplied by reference TRBV2 and TRBJ2-2, is EPEVTQTPSHQVTQMGQEVILRCVPISNHLYFYWYRQILGQKVEFLVSFYNNEISEKSEIFDDQFSVERPDGSNFTLKIRSTKLEDSAMYFCASSNELFFGEGSRLTVL.

Note on this clonotype: A much more abundant neighbour one base away suggests this may be a read error. V and J are TRBV3-1 and TRBJ2-1; 9 bases are a match to TRBD2. The CDR3 runs 16 residues. The germline gives CDR1 LGHDT, CDR2 YNNKEL (reference sequence). Germline trimming cut 2 bases from V and 5 bases from J; bases unmatched to any gene: 7. CDR3 in amino acids: CASSQKAGGSHNEQFF. For the CDR3, the DNA is TGTGCCAGCAGCCAAAAAGCGGGAGGTTCGCACAATGAGCAGTTCTTC.

At least ten counts were recorded for this clonotype. The CDR3 coding sequence is TGTGCCAGCAGCTCAGACTCCGGGACAGGATATGGCTACACCTTC. Residues: CASSSDSGTGYGYTF. The rearrangement links TRBV7-2 to TRBJ1-2, with 8 bases identical to TRBD1. The trim removed 4 bases at V and 5 bases at J, leaving 9 bases unmatched. The CDR3 loop spans 15 amino acids. Germline V gives CDR1 SGHTA, CDR2 FQGNSA.

This clonotype was detected ten times or more. The J gene is TRBJ1-4, the V gene TRBV15; D ambiguous. Germline V gives CDR1 LNHNV, CDR2 YYDKDF (reference sequence). The CDR3 is 15 amino acids. Deletions cut 4 bases from V and 0 bases from J, with 9 bases between. The CDR3 nucleotides read TGTGCCACCAGCATTCCGACATCAACTAATGAAAAACTGTTTTTT. Amino acids: CATSIPTSTNEKLFF.